This T cell receptor (beta chain) was obtained from a study of neurological immune-mediated disorders. The unsorted libraries originated from 2 million PBMCs that had been stored at -80 C. The V gene's germline CDR1 is SGHDT and CDR2 YYEEEE. The CDR3 runs to 15 residues. The ends lost 0 bases at V and 8 bases at J; junction bases unmatched: 5. This clonotype was counted at least ten times. Its matching antigen is unknown. TCRdb called the 5' RACE reads again in MiXCR, with one record for every CDR3 protein. The table lists approximately 82,000 distinct CDR3 sequences, 2.5% to 3% of them singletons. Study-level findings and limits: The absence of any CDR3 amino acid sequence shared by expanded clones across subjects suggests that repertoires were private in all groups. Whereas HTLV-1-associated myelopathy showed the most TCR clonal expansion, multiple sclerosis showed the least, with levels below those of healthy controls. The authors found no clinical or MRI feature associated with the multiple sclerosis repertoire cluster.

This clonotype was sampled from a woman between 25 and 40 years old with multiple sclerosis. Sequencing was carried out using PBMCs. V is TRBV5-6 and J is TRBJ2-1; TRBD2 matches 10 bases. DNA of the CDR3: TGTGCCAGCAGCTTGGAGCTAGCGGGAGCCCATGAGCAGTTCTTC. It is translated as CASSLELAGAHEQFF.